The 28 T cell receptor beta chains below come from one sample, sequenced in a study of shared clonotypes between healthy human individuals. Clones were read by immunoSEQ multiplex PCR, and TCRdb kept only the in-frame ones, dropping some. The sample yields under 2,500,000 clones, almost 96% seen once. Material: naive CD4+ T cells sorted from blood. Specified subset: CD45RA+ positively selected. These receptors all stem from a man aged 18 to 30 in good health.

On this clone itself: The same CDR3 also results from other DNA sequences found in this sample. The chain joins TRBV9 to TRBJ1-1; a possible D gene is TRBD1 (5 bases). Germline V CDR1 and CDR2: SGDLS, YYNGEE. The ends were cut back, 2 bases at V and 0 bases at J, with 8 bases in the middle. The CDR3 length is 14 residues. The CDR3 DNA sequence: TGTGCCAGCAGCGTGCAGGGCGTGAACACTGAAGCTTTCTTT. As protein: CASSVQGVNTEAFF. Full variable domain (missing parts from reference TRBV9 and TRBJ1-1): DSGVTQTPKHLITATGQRVTLRCSPRSGDLSVYWYQQSLDQGLQFLIQYYNGEERAKGNILERFSAQQFPDLHSELNLSSLELGDSALYFCASSVQGVNTEAFFGQGTRLTVV.

J is TRBJ1-2 and V is TRBV7-9, with TRBD1 matching over 7 bases. Trimming took 6 bases from V and 8 from J; bases not matched to a gene: 9. Germline values: CDR1 SEHNR, CDR2 FQNEAQ (reference sequence). The CDR3 contains 13 residues. CDR3 DNA sequence: TGTGCCAGCAGTCTAGAACAGGGGAAGGGCTACACCTTC. This encodes CASSLEQGKGYTF.

This chain joins TRBV27 and TRBJ1-4, with 9 bases identical to TRBD1. The trim removed 7 bases at V and 7 bases at J, leaving 10 bases unmatched. Germline assignment: CDR1 MNHEY and CDR2 SMNVEV (reference sequence). The CDR3 runs 15 residues. The CDR3 here is CASTQRDRVSEKLFF. Written as DNA, the CDR3 is TGTGCCAGCACTCAACGGGACAGGGTGAGTGAAAAACTGTTTTTT. The whole variable domain, remainder taken from reference TRBV27 and TRBJ1-4, is EAQVTQNPRYLITVTGKKLTVTCSQNMNHEYMSWYRQDPGLGLRQIYYSMNVEVTDKGDVPEGYKVSRKEKRNFPLILESPSPNQTSLYFCASTQRDRVSEKLFFGSGTQLSVL.

A note on this clone: The same CDR3 also results from other DNA sequences found in this sample. This chain connects TRBV18 to TRBJ2-5; D is unclear. CDR3 size: 15 residues. Germline V lookup: CDR1 KGHSH, CDR2 LQKENI. V lost 1 base and J lost 1, with 10 bases in between. In nucleotides, the CDR3 is TGTGCCAGCTCACCACTCACTGGCCCCCAAGAGACCCAGTACTTC. Protein sequence: CASSPLTGPQETQYF.

Concerning this clone itself: Other DNA sequences in this specimen translate into the identical CDR3. The chain links TRBV14 to TRBJ1-5; D unresolved. V was shortened by 1 base and J by 4 bases, with 8 bases between the two germline ends. The CDR3 is 14 residues long. The V gene's germline CDR1 is SGHDN and CDR2 FVKESK. CDR3 nucleotides: TGTGCCAGCAGCCAAGGAGGCGGGAATCAGCCCCAGCATTTT. Residues: CASSQGGGNQPQHF.

The rearrangement uses TRBV18 and TRBJ1-5; 7 bases match TRBD1. In germline, CDR1 is KGHSH, CDR2 LQKENI. The ends lost 3 bases at V and 0 bases at J; junction bases unmatched: 5. The CDR3 runs to 16 residues. DNA of the CDR3: TGTGCCAGCTCACCTGGGACAGAGTATAGCAATCAGCCCCAGCATTTT. It yields the protein CASSPGTEYSNQPQHF.

This clone was found once. The chain joins TRBV6-5 to TRBJ2-5; weak D call: TRBD2 (5 bases). The ends were cut back, 0 bases at V and 1 base at J, with 9 bases in the middle. There are 15 residues in the CDR3. The germline gives CDR1 MNHEY, CDR2 SVGAGI. The CDR3 DNA reads TGTGCCAGCAGTTACTCTAGCGAACGCCAAGAGACCCAGTACTTC. It codes for CASSYSSERQETQYF.

V is TRBV30 and J is TRBJ2-5; the D gene could be TRBD1 or TRBD2 (5 bases each). V dropped 4 bases and J dropped 9 bases, with 24 bases sitting between them. Germline V gives CDR1 GTSNPN, CDR2 SVGIG (reference sequence). The CDR3 sequence is 15 residues long. DNA of the CDR3: TGTGCCTGGACACCCCGGGGCATGGGGCCAGTGGCCCAGTACTTC. This translates into CAWTPRGMGPVAQYF.

The genes are TRBV7-9 and TRBJ2-1; 9 bases align to TRBD1. Germline lookup yields CDR1 SEHNR and CDR2 FQNEAQ (reference sequence). This CDR3 region has 15 residues. Germline trimming cut 4 bases from V and 7 bases from J; bases unmatched to any gene: 8. The chain's CDR3 is CASSSRDRVRNEQFF. The CDR3 DNA reads as TGTGCCAGCAGCTCCCGGGACAGGGTACGAAATGAGCAGTTCTTC.

The chain is built from TRBV7-8 and TRBJ1-6; possibly TRBD1 for D (5 bases). Germline-derived CDR1 and CDR2 are SGHVS and FQNEAQ. The CDR3 has 16 amino acids. V was cut by 1 base and J by 5 bases, with 12 bases left in between. The CDR3 sequence: CASSLVRQGNNSPLHF. In DNA, the CDR3 is TGTGCCAGCAGCTTAGTACGGCAGGGAAATAATTCACCCCTCCACTTT.

The chain combines TRBV20-1 with TRBJ2-7; D is ambiguous. The V gene's germline CDR1 is DFQATT and CDR2 SNEGSKA (reference sequence). The CDR3 spans 11 residues. Trimming shortened V by 4 bases and J by 3 bases, and 7 bases separated the two germline ends. The CDR3 DNA reads TGCAGTGCTATGAACAGCTACGAGCAGTACTTC. This gives the protein CSAMNSYEQYF.

The chain employs TRBV2 and TRBJ2-7; D call uncertain. CDR1 is SNHLY and CDR2 is FYNNEI in the germline V gene. The CDR3 length is 17 residues. Trimming removed 4 bases at V and 3 bases at J, with 22 bases between. CDR3 DNA: TGTGCCAGCAGTGGGGGTTCCTCCGAGACATCTGTCTACGAGCAGTACTTC. Its translation: CASSGGSSETSVYEQYF.

With respect to this clone: One end of the junction varies from germline; a read error may be responsible. This specimen includes other DNA sequences encoding the same CDR3. The V and J genes are TRBV2 and TRBJ2-7; D remains unclear. Germline V gene data show CDR1 as SNHLY and CDR2 as FYNNEI. This CDR3 is built from 11 residues. DNA of the CDR3: TGTGCCAGCAGAGAAGCCTACGAGCAGTACTTC. It specifies CASREAYEQYF. Based on the CDR3 plus reference TRBV2 and TRBJ2-7, the full variable domain is EPEVTQTPSHQVTQMGQEVILRCVPISNHLYFYWYRQILGQKVEFLVSFYNNEISEKSEIFDDQFSVERPDGSNFTLKIRSTKLEDSAMYFCASREAYEQYFGPGTRLTVT.

The chain employs TRBV7-9 and TRBJ2-5, with D uncertain. CDR3 length: 15 amino acids. V was trimmed by 0 bases and J by 2 bases, leaving 10 bases between them. Looked up from germline, CDR1 is SEHNR and CDR2 is FQNEAQ (reference sequence). CDR3 protein: CASSLALGNQETQYF. The CDR3 DNA reads TGTGCCAGCAGCTTAGCGTTGGGAAATCAAGAGACCCAGTACTTC.

This rearrangement joins TRBV7-8 to TRBJ1-5; perhaps TRBD1 as D (5 bases). The CDR3 has 14 residues. The ends were cut back, 0 bases at V and 6 bases at J, with 9 bases in the middle. Looked up from germline, CDR1 is SGHVS and CDR2 is FQNEAQ. CDR3 sequence reads: CASSLAREGQPQHF. The CDR3 region has the DNA TGTGCCAGCAGCTTAGCCAGGGAGGGTCAGCCCCAGCATTTT.

The J gene is TRBJ2-7, the V gene TRBV4-3, with 8 bases lining up with TRBD2. CDR3 length equals 18 residues. Germline V CDR1 and CDR2: LGHNA, YSLEER. With 1 base clipped from V and 3 bases from J, the junction kept 14 bases outside the gene matches. CDR3 bases: TGCGCCAGCAGCCAAGCGACGGTGAGCGGGAGTGGGAACTACGAGCAGTACTTC. Residues: CASSQATVSGSGNYEQYF.

This clone came up once. The rearrangement joins TRBV30 to TRBJ2-2; D is ambiguous. Germline assignment: CDR1 GTSNPN and CDR2 SVGIG (reference sequence). V lost 3 bases, J lost 5 bases, and 7 bases lay in between. This CDR3 comprises 12 residues. CDR3 amino acids: CAWREQTGELFF. The CDR3 DNA sequence: TGTGCCTGGAGAGAACAAACCGGGGAGCTGTTTTTT.

The chain recombines TRBV6-5 with TRBJ1-6; unclear D gene. Germline CDR1 reads MNHEY; CDR2 reads SVGAGI. The length of the CDR3 is 15 residues. The V end lost 6 bases, the J end lost 3 bases, and 12 bases lay between the germline ends. The CDR3 sequence is CASSPAQVYNSPLHF. The DNA of the CDR3 is TGTGCCAGCAGCCCCGCCCAAGTCTATAATTCACCCCTCCACTTT.

The chain links TRBV10-3 to TRBJ2-1, with 10 nucleotides matching TRBD2. Germline V gene data show CDR1 as ENHRY and CDR2 as SYGVKD. CDR3 length: 15 residues. The V segment lost 4 bases and the J segment 10 bases; nucleotides outside the gene matches: 10. The CDR3: CAISGGSGRGGEQFF. The CDR3 bases are TGTGCCATCAGTGGAGGGAGCGGGAGGGGCGGCGAGCAGTTCTTC.

The chain combines TRBV7-2 with TRBJ2-5; 7 nucleotides line up with TRBD1. Germline V gene lookup returns CDR1 SGHTA and CDR2 FQGNSA. This CDR3 region has 13 residues. V lost 4 bases, J lost 3 bases, and 2 bases stayed unmatched. In DNA form, the CDR3 reads TGTGCCAGCAGCTCAGGACAGGAAGAGACCCAGTACTTC. As protein: CASSSGQEETQYF.

The genes are TRBV18 and TRBJ2-1; weak D call: TRBD1 (7 bases). From germline, CDR1 is KGHSH and CDR2 LQKENI. The CDR3 has 15 amino acids. Trimming removed 5 bases from V and 8 bases from J, with 19 bases in between. The CDR3 here is CASSSQGGGLDEQFF. CDR3 nucleotides: TGTGCCAGCTCATCTCAGGGGGGAGGTCTCGATGAGCAGTTCTTC. The full variable domain, in which reference TRBV18 and TRBJ2-1 provide the parts outside the CDR3, is NAGVMQNPRHLVRRRGQEARLRCSPMKGHSHVYWYRQLPEEGLKFMVYLQKENIIDESGMPKERFSAEFPKEGPSILRIQQVVRGDSAAYFCASSSQGGGLDEQFFGPGTRLTVL.

This clone was seen once. CDR3 nucleotide sequence: TGTGCCAGCACCCGGGGAAACACCATATATTTT. It yields the protein CASTRGNTIYF. The chain combines TRBV6-5 with TRBJ1-3; D uncertain. Germline CDR1 MNHEY, CDR2 SVGAGI. V was trimmed by 7 bases and J by 4 bases, leaving 5 bases between them. The CDR3 is 11 residues long.

The chain employs TRBV5-1 and TRBJ2-7; weak D call: TRBD1 (5 bases). Germline CDR1 SGHRS, CDR2 YFSETQ. CDR3 size: 15 residues. V was shortened by 2 bases and J by 3 bases, with 15 bases between the two germline ends. The CDR3 loop is CASSFRSDRLYEQYF. The CDR3 nucleotides are TGCGCCAGCAGCTTTCGCTCAGACAGACTCTACGAGCAGTACTTC.

The gene calls are TRBV4-2 and TRBJ2-3; 7 nucleotides line up with TRBD2. Looked up from germline, CDR1 is LGHNA and CDR2 is YNFKEQ. V was clipped by 1 base and J by 0 bases; unmatched bases: 4. The CDR3 loop spans 16 amino acids. The CDR3 DNA reads TGTGCCAGCAGCCAAGTAGGCGGGGGAAGCACAGATACGCAGTATTTT. Protein: CASSQVGGGSTDTQYF.

This chain links TRBV5-1 with TRBJ2-1; 7 bases fit TRBD1. Germline V gene lookup returns CDR1 SGHRS and CDR2 YFSETQ. V lost 7 bases, J lost 3 bases, and 10 bases stayed unmatched. The CDR3 length is 15 residues. CDR3 region: CASGLRTGGYNEQFF. DNA of the CDR3: TGCGCCAGCGGTCTGAGGACAGGCGGCTACAATGAGCAGTTCTTC.

The genes are TRBV25-1 and TRBJ2-7, with D perhaps TRBD1 (6 bases). V shed 4 bases and J shed 0 bases, with 10 bases lying between them. CDR1 MGHDK and CDR2 SYGVNS come from the germline V gene. The CDR3 length is 14 residues. CDR3 loop: CASSGWDTSYEQYF. The CDR3 nucleotides read TGTGCCAGCAGTGGCTGGGACACCTCCTACGAGCAGTACTTC.

This sequence joins TRBV7-6 and TRBJ1-2; D is perhaps TRBD1 (5 bases). The CDR3 consists of 15 residues. Per the germline V gene, CDR1 is SGHVS and CDR2 is FNYEAQ. V lost 5 bases to trimming and J lost 8 bases, with 21 bases between them. Here the CDR3 reads CASSPGTDPTRGYTF. For the CDR3, the DNA is TGTGCCAGCAGCCCTGGGACGGACCCGACTCGGGGCTACACCTTC. The full variable domain, with the rest looked up from reference TRBV7-6 and TRBJ1-2, is GAGVSQSPRYKVTKRGQDVALRCDPISGHVSLYWYRQALGQGPEFLTYFNYEAQQDKSGLPNDRFSAERPEGSISTLTIQRTEQRDSAMYRCASSPGTDPTRGYTFGSGTRLTVV.

The rearrangement uses TRBV27 and TRBJ2-2, with D possibly TRBD1 on 6 matching bases. V gave up 3 bases and J gave up 6 bases, with 14 bases separating them. The CDR3 runs 15 residues. Per the germline V gene, CDR1 is MNHEY and CDR2 is SMNVEV (reference sequence). CDR3 sequence: CASSLGQGWAGELFF. DNA for the CDR3: TGTGCCAGCAGTTTGGGACAAGGCTGGGCCGGGGAGCTGTTTTTT.